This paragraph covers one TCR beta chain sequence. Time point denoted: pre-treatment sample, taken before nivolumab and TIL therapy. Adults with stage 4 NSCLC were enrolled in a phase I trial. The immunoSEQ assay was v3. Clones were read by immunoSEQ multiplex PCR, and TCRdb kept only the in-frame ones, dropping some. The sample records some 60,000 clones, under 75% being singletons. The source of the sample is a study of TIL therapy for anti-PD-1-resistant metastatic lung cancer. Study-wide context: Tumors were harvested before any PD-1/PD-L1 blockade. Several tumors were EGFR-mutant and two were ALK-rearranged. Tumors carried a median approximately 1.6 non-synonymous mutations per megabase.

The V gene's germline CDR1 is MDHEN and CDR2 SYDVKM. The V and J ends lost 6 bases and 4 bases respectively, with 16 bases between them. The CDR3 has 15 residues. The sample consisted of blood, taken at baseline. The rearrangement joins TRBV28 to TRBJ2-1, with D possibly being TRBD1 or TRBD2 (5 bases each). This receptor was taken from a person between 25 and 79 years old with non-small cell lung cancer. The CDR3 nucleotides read TGTGCCAGCAGCGCCCCCGGGGCAGGATACAATGAGCAGTTCTTC. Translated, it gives CASSAPGAGYNEQFF.